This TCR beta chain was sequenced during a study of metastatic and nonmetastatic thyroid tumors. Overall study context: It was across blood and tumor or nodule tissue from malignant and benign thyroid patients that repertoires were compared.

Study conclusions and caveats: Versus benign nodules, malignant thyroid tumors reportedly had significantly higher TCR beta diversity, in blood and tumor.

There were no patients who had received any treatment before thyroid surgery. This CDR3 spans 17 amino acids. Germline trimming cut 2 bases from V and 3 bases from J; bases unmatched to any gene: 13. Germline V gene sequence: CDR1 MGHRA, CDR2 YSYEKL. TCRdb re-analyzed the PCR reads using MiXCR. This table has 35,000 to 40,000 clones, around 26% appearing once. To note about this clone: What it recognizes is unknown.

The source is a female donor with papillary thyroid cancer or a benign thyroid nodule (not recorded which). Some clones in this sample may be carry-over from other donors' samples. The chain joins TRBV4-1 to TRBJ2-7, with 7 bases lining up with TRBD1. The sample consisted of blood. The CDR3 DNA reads TGCGCCAGCAGCCAACCTTACAGGGGCCGGAAAAACTACGAGCAGTACTTC. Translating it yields CASSQPYRGRKNYEQYF.